Described below is a single T cell receptor (beta chain) sequence and its context. This sample stems from a study of blood T cell repertoires in COVID-19. Study as a whole: Researchers got acute and convalescent COVID-19 samples from the United States, Italy and Spain. The analysed material was cDNA or gDNA that came from T cells, B-cell-depleted T cells, or PBMCs.

In the original processing: Reference gene primer amplification gave nucleated cell count estimates. Assay used: immunoSEQ multiplex PCR; TCRdb lists only in-frame clones, some missing. D and trimming were read from the DNA, whereas the V and J calls and clone size are those reported in that table. The table has 180,000 or so clones, more than 75% seen once; the top ten hold over 3.5%. The receptor's source is a man aged 18 to 29 with active or convalescent COVID-19. Material: peripheral blood.

The CDR3 spells CASSLFGYTEAFF. CDR3 nucleotide sequence: TGTGCCAGCAGCTTATTCGGTTACACTGAAGCTTTCTTT. V and J are TRBV7-9 and TRBJ1-1; no clear D gene. Germline-derived CDR1 and CDR2 are SEHNR and FQNEAQ (reference sequence). CDR3 size: 13 residues. The ends were cut back, 2 bases at V and 3 bases at J, with 7 bases in the middle. The variable domain in full, with the rest retrieved from reference TRBV7-9 and TRBJ1-1, is DTGVSQNPRHKITKRGQNVTFRCDPISEHNRLYWYRQTLGQGPEFLTYFQNEAQLEKSRLLSDRFSAERPKGSFSTLEIQRTEQGDSAMYLCASSLFGYTEAFFGQGTRLTVV.